Given below is one TCR beta chain in context. What it binds is unknown. One entry per CDR3 protein, called by TCRdb with MiXCR from the reads. The table lists hundreds of thousands of distinct CDR3 sequences, under 55% of them singletons. There are 13 residues in the CDR3. From germline, CDR1 is ENHRY and CDR2 SYGVKD. Between the trimmed V and J ends, which lost 9 bases and 7 bases, there was a span of 19 bases. The data belong to a study of T cell repertoires in cytomegalovirus infection. Study-wide context: Indications came from public TCR beta signatures; they pointed to CMV infection and to a matching HLA type. Findings and limits, study-wide: The study found HLA-C-restricted CMV-specific TCR beta clonotypes dominating the ex vivo response.

Sequencing used cultured PBMCs, obtained from culture after CMV antigen stimulation. The rearrangement links TRBV10-3 to TRBJ2-7; D may match TRBD1 or TRBD2 (6 bases each). This sequence was found in a human donor in good health (CMV status not recorded). Some clones in this sample may be carry-over from other donors' samples. CDR3 sequence reads: CAIQEGGPGEQYF. The CDR3 nucleotides are TGTGCCATTCAAGAGGGGGGCCCGGGGGAGCAGTACTTC.